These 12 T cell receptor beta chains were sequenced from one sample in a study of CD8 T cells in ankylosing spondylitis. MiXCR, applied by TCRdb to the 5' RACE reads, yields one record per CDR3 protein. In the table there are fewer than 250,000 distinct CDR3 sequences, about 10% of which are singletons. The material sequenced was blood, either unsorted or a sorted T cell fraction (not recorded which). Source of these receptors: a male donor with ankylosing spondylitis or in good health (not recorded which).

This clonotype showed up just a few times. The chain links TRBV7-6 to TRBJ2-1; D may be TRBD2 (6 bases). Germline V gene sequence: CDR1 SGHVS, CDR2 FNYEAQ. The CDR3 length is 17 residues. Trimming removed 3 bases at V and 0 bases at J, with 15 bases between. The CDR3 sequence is CASSFLPGGSSYNEQFF. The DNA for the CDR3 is TGTGCCAGCAGCTTCCTCCCTGGAGGGAGCTCCTACAATGAGCAGTTCTTC.

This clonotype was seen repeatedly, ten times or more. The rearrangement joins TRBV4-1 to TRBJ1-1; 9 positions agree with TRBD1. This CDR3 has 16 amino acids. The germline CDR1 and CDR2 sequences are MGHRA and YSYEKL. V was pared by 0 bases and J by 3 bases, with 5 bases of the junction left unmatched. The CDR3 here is CASSQETGGPDTEAFF. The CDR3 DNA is TGCGCCAGCAGCCAAGAGACAGGGGGACCGGACACTGAAGCTTTCTTT.

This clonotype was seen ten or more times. The CDR3 region has the DNA TGTGCCAGCAGCTTAGAGTCCAGCGACGAGCAGTACTTC. This encodes CASSLESSDEQYF. The chain carries TRBV7-8 and TRBJ2-7; D not certain. The V gene's germline CDR1 is SGHVS and CDR2 FQNEAQ. The CDR3 extends over 13 amino acids. The V end was cut by 1 base, the J end by 5 bases, with 9 bases between.

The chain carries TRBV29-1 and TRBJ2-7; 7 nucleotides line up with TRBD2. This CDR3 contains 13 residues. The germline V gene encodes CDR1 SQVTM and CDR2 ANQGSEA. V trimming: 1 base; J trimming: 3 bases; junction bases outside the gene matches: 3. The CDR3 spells CSVEGEGIYEQYF. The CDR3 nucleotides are TGCAGCGTTGAAGGGGAGGGAATCTACGAGCAGTACTTC.

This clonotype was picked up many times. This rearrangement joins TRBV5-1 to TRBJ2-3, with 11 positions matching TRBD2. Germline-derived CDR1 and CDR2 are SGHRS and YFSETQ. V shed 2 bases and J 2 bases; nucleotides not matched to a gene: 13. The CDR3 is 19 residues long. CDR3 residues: CASSFTATGTSGFTDTQYF. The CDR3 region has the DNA TGCGCCAGCAGCTTTACAGCTACCGGGACTAGCGGTTTCACAGATACGCAGTATTTT.

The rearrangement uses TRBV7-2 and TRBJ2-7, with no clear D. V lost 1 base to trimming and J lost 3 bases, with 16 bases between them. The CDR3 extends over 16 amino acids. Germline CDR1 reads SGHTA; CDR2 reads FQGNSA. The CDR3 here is CASSLGGTVSIYEQYF. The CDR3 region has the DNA TGTGCCAGCAGCTTAGGTGGTACGGTCTCCATCTACGAGCAGTACTTC. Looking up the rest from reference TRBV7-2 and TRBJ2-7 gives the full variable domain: GAGVSQSPSNKVTEKGKDVELRCDPISGHTALYWYRQSLGQGLEFLIYFQGNSAPDKSGLPSDRFSAERTGGSVSTLTIQRTQQEDSAVYLCASSLGGTVSIYEQYFGPGTRLTVT.

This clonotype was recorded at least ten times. The CDR3 region is CSVTTGSNTEAFF. CDR3 coding DNA: TGCAGCGTTACGACAGGGTCGAACACTGAAGCTTTCTTT. The rearrangement uses TRBV29-1 and TRBJ1-1, with 7 bases fitting TRBD1. V lost 5 bases and J lost 1; bases outside the gene matches: 4. CDR1 and CDR2 from the germline V gene are SQVTM and ANQGSEA. This CDR3 has 13 amino acids.

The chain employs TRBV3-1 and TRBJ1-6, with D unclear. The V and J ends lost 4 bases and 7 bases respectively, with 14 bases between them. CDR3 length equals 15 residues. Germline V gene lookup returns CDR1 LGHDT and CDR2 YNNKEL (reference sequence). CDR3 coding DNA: TGTGCCAGCAGCCCGCAGGACCTTTTGAATTCACCCCTCCACTTT. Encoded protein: CASSPQDLLNSPLHF.

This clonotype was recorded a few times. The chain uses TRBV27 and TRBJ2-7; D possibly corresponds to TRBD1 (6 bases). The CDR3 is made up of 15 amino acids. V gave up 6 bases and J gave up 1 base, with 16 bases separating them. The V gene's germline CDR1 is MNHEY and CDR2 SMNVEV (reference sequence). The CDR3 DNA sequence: TGTGCCAGCAGACCCAGACGAGACAGGTCCTACGAGCAGTACTTC. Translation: CASRPRRDRSYEQYF.

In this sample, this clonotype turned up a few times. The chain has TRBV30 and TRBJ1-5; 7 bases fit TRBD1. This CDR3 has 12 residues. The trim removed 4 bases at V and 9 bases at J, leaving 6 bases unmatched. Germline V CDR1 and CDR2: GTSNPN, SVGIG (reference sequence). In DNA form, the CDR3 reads TGTGCCTGGAACCTGCAGGGGGGGCCCCAGCATTTT. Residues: CAWNLQGGPQHF.

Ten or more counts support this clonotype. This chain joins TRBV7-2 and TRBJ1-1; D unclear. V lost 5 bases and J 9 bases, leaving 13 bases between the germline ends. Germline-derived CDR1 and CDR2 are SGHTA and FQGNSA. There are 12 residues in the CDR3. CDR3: CASSAQGVQAFF. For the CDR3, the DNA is TGTGCCAGCAGCGCGCAAGGAGTCCAAGCTTTCTTT.

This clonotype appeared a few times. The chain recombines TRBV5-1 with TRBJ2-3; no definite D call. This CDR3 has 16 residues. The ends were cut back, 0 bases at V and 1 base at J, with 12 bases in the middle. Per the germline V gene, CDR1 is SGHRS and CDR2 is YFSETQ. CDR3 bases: TGCGCCAGCAGCTTGGGAGGTGCTCAGGGCACAGATACGCAGTATTTT. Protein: CASSLGGAQGTDTQYF.